Presented here are 27 T cell receptor beta chains from one specimen sequenced in a study of CD8+CD57+ T cells in acquired aplastic anemia. Sequencing involved patients with CD8+CD57+ cell expansion previously shown by flow cytometry. TCR beta VDJ and CDR3 profiles were obtained from a genomic DNA template. Via MiXCR, TCRdb re-called the reads, giving one row per CDR3 protein. Of hundreds of thousands of distinct CDR3 sequences in the sample, around three fifths are singletons; the top ten hold roughly 1.2%. The sample taken for sequencing was sorted CD4+, CD8+, or CD8+CD57+ T cells (not recorded which) from PBMCs. These receptors all stem from a human donor with aplastic anemia.

This chain uses TRBV15 with TRBJ2-1, with D possibly matching TRBD2 (6 bases). Deletions cut 1 base from V and 3 bases from J, with 10 bases between. The CDR3 sequence is 15 residues long. Germline V gene data show CDR1 as LNHNV and CDR2 as YYDKDF (reference sequence). The CDR3 DNA sequence: TGTGCCACCAGCAGAGGCGGGACCAACTACAATGAGCAGTTCTTC. It translates to CATSRGGTNYNEQFF.

V and J are TRBV19 and TRBJ1-4, with 8 nucleotides matching TRBD1. The V gene's germline CDR1 is LNHDA and CDR2 SQIVND (reference sequence). CDR3 size: 17 residues. V lost 6 bases to trimming and J lost 0 bases; unmatched junction nucleotides: 9. The DNA of the CDR3 is TGTGCCAGTAGCACAGGACAGGGAGGTGCAACTAATGAAAAACTGTTTTTT. Amino acid sequence: CASSTGQGGATNEKLFF.

The CDR3 here is CASGIRYYGYTF. The CDR3 region has the DNA TGTGCCAGTGGAATCAGGTACTATGGCTACACCTTC. The genes are TRBV19 and TRBJ1-2; D is undetermined. Trimming took 8 bases from V and 3 from J, leaving 10 bases between them. Germline CDR1 LNHDA, CDR2 SQIVND (reference sequence). CDR3 length equals 12 residues. The full variable domain, completed using reference TRBV19 and TRBJ1-2, is DGGITQSPKYLFRKEGQNVTLSCEQNLNHDAMYWYRQDPGQGLRLIYYSQIVNDFQKGDIAEGYSVSREKKESFPLTVTSAQKNPTAFYLCASGIRYYGYTFGSGTRLTVV.

This clonotype has a single count. This chain joins TRBV12-5 and TRBJ2-1, with TRBD2 matching 13 bases. The J segment lost 3 bases and the V segment lost 6 bases, leaving 11 bases of the junction unmatched. The CDR3 has 18 residues. Looked up from germline, CDR1 is LGHNT and CDR2 is FRNRAP. The DNA for the CDR3 is TGTGCTAGTGGACACACTAGCGGGGGGGCTTTGCGCTACAATGAGCAGTTCTTC. This codes for CASGHTSGGALRYNEQFF.

In this sample, this clonotype turned up many times. The chain uses TRBV12-3 or TRBV12-4 and TRBJ1-1; no definite D call. The CDR3 runs to 15 residues. Trimming left V 3 bases short and J 4 bases short, with 15 bases between. DNA of the CDR3: TGTGCCAGCAGTTTCTCCGTTATAGGGAGCACTGAAGCTTTCTTT. This translates into CASSFSVIGSTEAFF.

This clonotype was recorded many times. V and J are TRBV4-2 and TRBJ1-4; D gene uncertain. The CDR3 length is 14 residues. Per the germline V gene, CDR1 is LGHNA and CDR2 is YNFKEQ. Trimming cost V 1 base and J 7 bases, with 10 bases left between them. CDR3 nucleotide sequence: TGTGCCAGCAGCCAAGTTGGGGTAGTTGAAAAACTGTTTTTT. It encodes CASSQVGVVEKLFF.

The chain joins TRBV9 to TRBJ2-2; 10 nucleotides agree with TRBD1. Germline CDR1 is SGDLS and CDR2 is YYNGEE. With V trimmed by 4 bases and J by 5 bases, 5 bases remained unmatched. This CDR3 has 15 amino acids. As DNA, the CDR3 is TGTGCCAGCAGCACCAGGACAGGGGGAACCGGGGAGCTGTTTTTT. Protein product: CASSTRTGGTGELFF.

A single count supports this clonotype. The CDR3 DNA reads as TGCGCCAGCAGCCCCGTAGGAGAGGGGATCGGCTACACCTTC. Protein product: CASSPVGEGIGYTF. The gene calls are TRBV4-1 and TRBJ1-2, with D perhaps TRBD1 (5 bases). CDR1 is MGHRA and CDR2 is YSYEKL in the germline V gene. The length of the CDR3 is 14 residues. With 4 bases removed from V and 8 bases from J, the gap between germline ends came to 17 bases.

The chain carries TRBV18 and TRBJ2-2; D is possibly TRBD2 (6 bases). The length of the CDR3 is 21 residues. Between the trimmed V and J ends, which lost 2 bases and 2 bases, there was a span of 27 bases. From germline, CDR1 is KGHSH and CDR2 LQKENI. For the CDR3, the DNA is TGTGCCAGCTCACCATTCTCTTTCCTCTCCGGGACTCCTACCAACACCGGGGAGCTGTTTTTT. This encodes CASSPFSFLSGTPTNTGELFF. Supplemented by reference TRBV18 and TRBJ2-2, the full variable domain reads NAGVMQNPRHLVRRRGQEARLRCSPMKGHSHVYWYRQLPEEGLKFMVYLQKENIIDESGMPKERFSAEFPKEGPSILRIQQVVRGDSAAYFCASSPFSFLSGTPTNTGELFFGEGSRLTVL.

The chain carries TRBV7-2 and TRBJ1-4, with D hard to call. CDR3 length: 15 amino acids. Deletions cut 2 bases from V and 0 bases from J, with 7 bases between. Germline CDR1 and CDR2: SGHTA and FQGNSA. CDR3 DNA: TGTGCCAGCAGCTTACAATTCGCAACTAATGAAAAACTGTTTTTT. Protein: CASSLQFATNEKLFF.

This clonotype occurred many times. CDR3 residues: CASRVGLVTDTQYF. In DNA form, the CDR3 reads TGTGCCAGTCGGGTTGGACTAGTAACAGATACGCAGTATTTT. This chain connects TRBV2 to TRBJ2-3, with 7 bases aligning to TRBD2. The CDR3 loop spans 14 amino acids. Germline V gene data show CDR1 as SNHLY and CDR2 as FYNNEI. V trimming: 9 bases; J trimming: 3 bases; junction bases outside the gene matches: 9.

J is TRBJ2-1 and V is TRBV24-1; tentative D call: TRBD1 (6 bases). The germline V gene encodes CDR1 KGHDR and CDR2 SFDVKD. Trimming took 0 bases from V and 9 from J, leaving 11 bases between them. The length of the CDR3 is 14 residues. Here the CDR3 reads CATSDLGDKGEQFF. As DNA, the CDR3 is TGTGCCACCAGTGATTTGGGGGACAAAGGTGAGCAGTTCTTC.

This clonotype was seen repeatedly, ten times or more. This sequence joins TRBV5-1 and TRBJ1-1; 7 nucleotides match TRBD1. CDR1 is SGHRS and CDR2 is YFSETQ in the germline V gene. J lost 0 bases, V lost 5 bases, and 7 bases had no gene match. This CDR3 has 15 amino acids. The DNA for the CDR3 is TGCGCCAGCAGGGTGCCCGGGACAGTGAACACTGAAGCTTTCTTT. Protein: CASRVPGTVNTEAFF.

V and J are TRBV20-1 and TRBJ1-2; tentative D call: TRBD1 (5 bases). Germline CDR1 DFQATT, CDR2 SNEGSKA (reference sequence). The CDR3 loop spans 15 amino acids. Trimming stripped 1 base from V and 8 bases from J, with 20 bases between. Written as DNA, the CDR3 is TGCAGTGCTAGAGGGCGGGGCGGGAGGATTACGGGCTACACCTTC. It codes for CSARGRGGRITGYTF.

V and J are TRBV12-3 or TRBV12-4 and TRBJ1-1; a weak D match, TRBD1 (5 bases). There are 13 residues in the CDR3. V gave up 3 bases and J gave up 6 bases, with 11 bases separating them. The CDR3 nucleotides are TGTGCCAGCAGTTTTTGGGGCAGAGCTGAAGCTTTCTTT. Translating gives CASSFWGRAEAFF.

The V and J genes are TRBV5-8 and TRBJ2-2, with 9 bases aligning to TRBD1. The CDR3 has 15 residues. The V gene's germline CDR1 is SGHTS and CDR2 YDEGEE. J gave up 6 bases and V 3 bases, and 6 bases lay outside the gene matches. The CDR3 region has the DNA TGTGCCAGCAGCTGGGGGGACAGGGACGCCGGGGAGCTGTTTTTT. Protein product: CASSWGDRDAGELFF.

V and J are TRBV2 and TRBJ2-5, with TRBD1 as a possible D gene (6 bases). The CDR3 sequence is 14 residues long. CDR1 is SNHLY and CDR2 is FYNNEI in the germline V gene. V was shortened by 6 bases and J by 4 bases, with 15 bases between the two germline ends. In DNA form, the CDR3 reads TGTGCCAGCAGAGCGGCCAGGGGTCCAGAGACCCAGTACTTC. Its protein is CASRAARGPETQYF.

The J gene is TRBJ1-3, the V gene TRBV7-2; D gene uncertain. Deletions cut 3 bases from V and 3 bases from J, with 9 bases between. This CDR3 has 14 amino acids. Germline V lookup: CDR1 SGHTA, CDR2 FQGNSA. The CDR3 sequence is CASSFRRLGNTIYF. The CDR3 DNA follows: TGTGCCAGCAGCTTCAGAAGACTTGGAAACACCATATATTTT.

The chain combines TRBV2 with TRBJ1-4; 11 nucleotides agree with TRBD1. Trimming at V came to 6 bases and at J to 7 bases, leaving 4 bases not matched to a gene. Germline V gene data show CDR1 as SNHLY and CDR2 as FYNNEI. The CDR3 length is 14 residues. The CDR3 here is CASRDRGRSEKLFF. DNA for the CDR3: TGTGCCAGCAGGGACAGGGGGCGGAGTGAAAAACTGTTTTTT.

Ten or more counts support this clonotype. The CDR3 spells CASSSSGTIPTMAQYF. DNA for the CDR3: TGTGCCAGCAGCTCCTCGGGGACAATCCCGACGATGGCCCAGTACTTC. The V and J genes are TRBV7-9 and TRBJ2-5; possibly TRBD1 for D (6 bases). This CDR3 contains 16 residues. V was pared by 4 bases and J by 9 bases, with 24 bases between. Germline assignment: CDR1 SEHNR and CDR2 FQNEAQ (reference sequence).

The chain carries TRBV19 and TRBJ1-2; TRBD1 aligns across 10 bases. Germline lookup yields CDR1 LNHDA and CDR2 SQIVND (reference sequence). Unmatched junction bases numbered 15, after V lost 3 bases and J lost 8 bases. This CDR3 has 17 residues. The CDR3 DNA reads TGTGCCAGTAGTATTGGGGACAGGGGACTTCTGGGGGGCGGCTACACCTTC. Translation gives CASSIGDRGLLGGGYTF.

This clonotype turned up a few times. The rearrangement links TRBV6-5 to TRBJ2-2, with 8 bases fitting TRBD1. The CDR3 loop spans 18 amino acids. CDR1 and CDR2 from the germline V gene are MNHEY and SVGAGI. V trimming: 2 bases; J trimming: 4 bases; junction bases outside the gene matches: 12. Written as DNA, the CDR3 is TGTGCCAGCAGTTACGCCCTTTTGCAGGGGGCGCCCACCGGGGAGCTGTTTTTT. This sequence encodes CASSYALLQGAPTGELFF.

The V gene is TRBV19, the J gene TRBJ1-1; no clear D gene. Trimming removed 0 bases from V and 5 bases from J, with 10 bases in between. The germline gives CDR1 LNHDA, CDR2 SQIVND (reference sequence). CDR3 length: 14 residues. CDR3 region: CASSIDPIGTEAFF. CDR3 in DNA: TGTGCCAGTAGTATAGATCCCATCGGAACTGAAGCTTTCTTT. The whole variable domain, filled in from reference TRBV19 and TRBJ1-1, reads DGGITQSPKYLFRKEGQNVTLSCEQNLNHDAMYWYRQDPGQGLRLIYYSQIVNDFQKGDIAEGYSVSREKKESFPLTVTSAQKNPTAFYLCASSIDPIGTEAFFGQGTRLTVV.

The rearrangement uses TRBV2 and TRBJ1-2; D is unclear. V lost 3 bases and J lost 5, with 13 bases in between. The CDR3 totals 14 residues. Germline assignment: CDR1 SNHLY and CDR2 FYNNEI. The CDR3 DNA sequence: TGTGCCAGCAGTGAGGGGTGGGAGGGATATGGCTACACCTTC. It codes for CASSEGWEGYGYTF. The full variable domain, rest sourced from reference TRBV2 and TRBJ1-2, is EPEVTQTPSHQVTQMGQEVILRCVPISNHLYFYWYRQILGQKVEFLVSFYNNEISEKSEIFDDQFSVERPDGSNFTLKIRSTKLEDSAMYFCASSEGWEGYGYTFGSGTRLTVV.

J is TRBJ1-5 and V is TRBV20-1; TRBD1 is a possible D gene (5 bases). V was pared by 0 bases and J by 7 bases, with 13 bases between. The germline V gene encodes CDR1 DFQATT and CDR2 SNEGSKA (reference sequence). The length of the CDR3 is 14 residues. The DNA of the CDR3 is TGCAGTGCTAGAGAGCGGGGCACGGCCCAGCCCCAGCATTTT. Its translation is CSARERGTAQPQHF.

V and J are TRBV29-1 and TRBJ2-3; D is perhaps TRBD2 (5 bases). CDR1 is SQVTM and CDR2 is ANQGSEA in the germline V gene. Trimming shortened V by 3 bases and J by 3 bases, and 13 bases separated the two germline ends. The CDR3 is 14 amino acids. CDR3 coding DNA: TGCAGCGTTGAGGGCCCTAGAGGGACAGATACGCAGTATTTT. Protein sequence: CSVEGPRGTDTQYF.

This clonotype has only a few counts. This sequence joins TRBV24-1 and TRBJ2-1, with D possibly being TRBD1 (5 bases). Germline V lookup: CDR1 KGHDR, CDR2 SFDVKD. This CDR3 comprises 14 residues. Trimming left V 1 base short and J 5 bases short, with 8 bases between. In DNA form, the CDR3 reads TGTGCCACCAGTGATTTCCCAGGGAACAATGAGCAGTTCTTC. It specifies CATSDFPGNNEQFF.